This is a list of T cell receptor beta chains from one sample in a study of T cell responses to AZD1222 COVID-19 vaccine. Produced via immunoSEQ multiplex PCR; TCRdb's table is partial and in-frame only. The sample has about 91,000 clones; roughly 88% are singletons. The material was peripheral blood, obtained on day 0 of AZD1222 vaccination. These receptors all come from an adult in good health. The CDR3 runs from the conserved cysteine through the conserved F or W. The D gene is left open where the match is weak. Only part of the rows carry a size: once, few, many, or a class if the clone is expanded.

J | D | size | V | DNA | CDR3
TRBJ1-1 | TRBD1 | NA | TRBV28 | TGTGCCAGCAGTGCCACAGGGGACACTGAAGCTTTCTTT | CASSATGDTEAFF
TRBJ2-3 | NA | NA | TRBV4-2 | TGTGCCAGCAGCCAAAGACAGAGCACAGATACGCAGTATTTT | CASSQRQSTDTQYF
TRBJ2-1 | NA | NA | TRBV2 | TGTGCCAGCGCGCTGGCGGACCTCTACAATGAGCAGTTCTTC | CASALADLYNEQFF
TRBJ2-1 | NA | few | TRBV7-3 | TGTGCCAGTGGGAAAGGGACGGGAGACAATGAGCAGTTCTTC | CASGKGTGDNEQFF
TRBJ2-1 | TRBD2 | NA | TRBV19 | TGTGCCAGTAGGGTTGAGACTAGCGCAACCTACAATGAGCAGTTCTTC | CASRVETSATYNEQFF
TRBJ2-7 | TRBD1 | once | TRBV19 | TGTGCCAGTAGTATGTGGGACAGGGGCTACGAGCAGTACTTC | CASSMWDRGYEQYF
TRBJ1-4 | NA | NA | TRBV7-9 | TGTGCCAGCGGAGGGTCGTTTAGGGGGATCGGGGCAACTAATGAAAAACTGTTTTTT | CASGGSFRGIGATNEKLFF
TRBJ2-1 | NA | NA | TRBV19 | TGTGCCAGTAGCCCGACTTATCGATCCTACAATGAGCAGTTCTTC | CASSPTYRSYNEQFF
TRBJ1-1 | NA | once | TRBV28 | TGTGCCAGCAGCCGACAGGCCCTGAACACTGAAGCTTTCTTT | CASSRQALNTEAFF
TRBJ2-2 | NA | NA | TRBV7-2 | TGTGCCAGCAGCTTAACCGGGAACACCGGGGAGCTGTTTTTT | CASSLTGNTGELFF
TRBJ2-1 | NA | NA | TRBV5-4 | TGTGCCAGCAGCTTGGGCGGGGATTCCTACAATGAGCAGTTCTTC | CASSLGGDSYNEQFF
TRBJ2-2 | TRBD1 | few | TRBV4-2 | TGTGCCAGCAGCCACACGCCGGGACAGGGAATCGGGGAGCTGTTTTTT | CASSHTPGQGIGELFF
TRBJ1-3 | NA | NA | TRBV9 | TGTGCCAGCAGCGTAGAGATTGGGAGGGGAAACACCATATATTTT | CASSVEIGRGNTIYF
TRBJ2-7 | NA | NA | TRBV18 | TGTGCCAGCTCACCGGGAAGGGGGTCCGACGAGCAGTACTTC | CASSPGRGSDEQYF